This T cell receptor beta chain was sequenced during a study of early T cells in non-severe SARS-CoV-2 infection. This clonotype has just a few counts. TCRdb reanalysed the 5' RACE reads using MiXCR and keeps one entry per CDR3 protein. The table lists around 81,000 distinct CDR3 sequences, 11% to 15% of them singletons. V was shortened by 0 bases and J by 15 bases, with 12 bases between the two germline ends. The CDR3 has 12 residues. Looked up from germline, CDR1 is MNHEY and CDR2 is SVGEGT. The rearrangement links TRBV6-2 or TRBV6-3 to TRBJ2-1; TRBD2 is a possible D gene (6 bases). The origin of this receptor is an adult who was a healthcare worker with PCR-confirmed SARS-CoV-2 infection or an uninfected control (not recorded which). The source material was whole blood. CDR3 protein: CASSYSAGTWFF. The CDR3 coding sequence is TGTGCCAGCAGTTACTCGGCGGGGACGTGGTTCTTC.